This T cell receptor beta chain was observed in a study of shared clonotypes between healthy human individuals. Study findings and constraints: Memory subsets generally showed smaller estimated richness than naive subsets did. Apart from blood, nothing was sampled; tissue repertoires likely differ. Clonotype sharing across several donors was observed for 4.5% to 6.5% of naive CD4 clonotypes. Rarefaction demonstrated incomplete sorted-subset sequencing despite large depth.

This clone was recorded a few times. The antigen remains unidentified. Here immunoSEQ multiplex PCR was the method, and the copy in TCRdb shows in-frame clones only, minus some. The repertoire holds 550,000 to 850,000 clones, with around 70% as singletons. Trimming stripped 4 bases from V and 5 bases from J, with 12 bases between. The CDR3 length is 13 residues. The germline V gene encodes CDR1 SGHRS and CDR2 YFSETQ. The clonotype originates from a woman aged 30 to 39 in good health. Material for sequencing was memory CD4+ T cells sorted from blood. Subset indicated: CD45RA-negative fraction. The chain employs TRBV5-1 and TRBJ1-1; the D is unclear. In DNA, the CDR3 is TGCGCCAGCAGCCCGTGGGAAGGAACTGAAGCTTTCTTT. Amino acid sequence: CASSPWEGTEAFF.